Below, one T cell receptor (beta chain) is given with its context. This entry comes from a study of technical replicates of blood from a few donors. CDR1 and CDR2 (germline): SGHTA, FQGTGA. J was trimmed by 7 bases and V by 4 bases; bases with no gene match: 15. CDR3 length: 17 amino acids. Clones were sequenced by immunoSEQ multiplex PCR, and TCRdb holds only the in-frame ones, with some missing. The data show 85,000 to 100,000 clones, more than 90% seen once. This TCR derives from a human donor in good health. Sequenced material: T cells isolated from PBMCs. J is TRBJ2-3 and V is TRBV7-3, with 9 bases that match TRBD2. The CDR3 DNA reads as TGTGCCAGCAGCTCCCGCGGGGGGCGCGGGGGGGCATATACGCAGTATTTT. Translation: CASSSRGGRGGAYTQYF.